Listed below are T cell receptor beta chains from one sample, sequenced in a study of chemoradiotherapy in HPV16-positive cancers. Some clones are missing from TCRdb's copy, which holds only in-frame ones; the method was immunoSEQ multiplex PCR. The sample holds some 4,000 clones, roughly nine tenths seen once. This specimen consisted of tumor tissue, obtained from a patient who underwent chemoradiotherapy. The receptors derive from a human donor with HPV-associated anogenital cancer. The CDR3 runs from the conserved cysteine through the conserved F or W. The D gene is left open where the match is weak.

j_call d_call v_call cdr3_aa
TRBJ2-1 NA TRBV18 CASSSIYNEQFF
TRBJ2-7 TRBD1 TRBV5-1 CASSWDRLYEQYF
TRBJ2-1 TRBD2 TRBV2 CASSLAGGGKQFF
TRBJ2-5 NA TRBV7-3 CASLQVGGQETQYF
TRBJ2-1 NA TRBV20-1 CSASSRGEQFF
TRBJ1-1 NA TRBV14 CASNPSRGVTEAFF
TRBJ1-1 NA TRBV9 CASSVVSGEASAFF
TRBJ1-2 NA TRBV5-5 CASSLGRYGYTF
TRBJ1-2 TRBD1 TRBV6-1 CASSGRSRGDYGYTF
TRBJ1-5 NA TRBV7-9 CASSSQNGNQPQHF
TRBJ1-6 NA TRBV6-6 CASSLGGGSPLHF
TRBJ1-1 TRBD1 TRBV18 CASTTTGGGTEAFF
TRBJ1-5 NA TRBV6-5 CASSRQPFVPQHF
TRBJ2-5 NA TRBV6-6 CASSYSYSEETQYF
TRBJ1-3 NA TRBV5-1 CASREGGAGNTIYF
TRBJ1-2 TRBD1 TRBV18 CASSPSNQGAHGYTF
TRBJ2-7 TRBD2 TRBV9 CASSVGGGISYEQYF
TRBJ1-2 TRBD1 TRBV29-1 CSVERGQGIVLF
TRBJ2-7 NA TRBV6-5 CASSYGGGGYEQYF
TRBJ2-6 NA TRBV5-1 CASSLGGQGPSGANVLTF
TRBJ2-2 NA TRBV7-6 CASSLVAEVGVLNTGELFF
TRBJ2-1 NA TRBV19 CASGGTEPYNEQFF
TRBJ2-5 TRBD2 TRBV7-7 CASSLAGTSLMETQYF
TRBJ1-6 NA TRBV11-2 CASSLVMGNNSPLHF
TRBJ1-1 NA TRBV9 CASSQQALNTEAFF
TRBJ1-5 NA TRBV9 CASSAFEGQPQHF
TRBJ1-5 NA TRBV7-9 CASSIQGDQPQHF
TRBJ1-1 TRBD1 TRBV5-5 CASSPRTGENTEAFF
TRBJ2-7 NA TRBV28 CASSGTSSYEQYF
TRBJ2-7 TRBD1 TRBV4-3 CASSQDRDRHYEQYF
TRBJ2-2 TRBD2 TRBV7-9 CASNDLAGPTGELFF